This TCR beta chain appears in the sequencing data of a study of shared clonotypes between healthy human individuals. Study conclusions and caveats: Compared with memory subsets, naive subsets generally had larger estimated richness. For naive CD4 cells, approximately 4.7% of clonotypes were shared across a handful of donors.

This table comes from immunoSEQ multiplex PCR, and its TCRdb copy is limited to in-frame clones, with some not included. The sample yields 2 million or so clones, over 85% seen once. CDR3 length equals 14 residues. Trimming took 0 bases from V and 3 from J, leaving 8 bases between them. Germline V gene sequence: CDR1 LGHNT, CDR2 FRNRAP. Regarding this clone: The antigen remains unidentified.

Naive CD4+ cells were CD45RA-selected; the remaining cells were memory. The J gene is TRBJ1-2, the V gene TRBV12-5, with D possibly matching TRBD1 (6 bases). This clonotype was sampled from a man aged 18 to 29 in good health. The sequenced material came from naive CD4+ T cells sorted from blood. Indicated subset: CD45RA+ positively selected. The CDR3 region has the DNA TGTGCTAGTGGTTTGGTACAGGGACACTATGGCTACACCTTC. Protein: CASGLVQGHYGYTF.